Following are 6 T cell receptor beta chains from one sample sequenced in a study of esophageal squamous cell carcinoma under preoperative chemotherapy. Indicated time point: before preoperative PTX-NDP chemotherapy. TCRdb processed the PCR reads anew with MiXCR; each CDR3 protein has one entry. The data show roughly 30,000 distinct CDR3 sequences, roughly 50% seen once. Sample acquisition took place from a patient given preoperative chemotherapy. The receptors were sampled from a human donor with esophageal squamous cell carcinoma. The donor label of this sample is uncertain.

This clonotype has just one count. The rearrangement uses TRBV7-2 and TRBJ2-4; the D gene is possibly TRBD2 (6 bases). The CDR3 contains 14 residues. Germline CDR1 SGHTA, CDR2 FQGNSA. CDR3: CARSRGLDKNTQYF. The CDR3 coding sequence is TGTGCGAGGAGCCGGGGACTTGACAAAAACACCCAGTACTTC.

In its sample, this clonotype was seen many times. The chain employs TRBV18 and TRBJ2-1; 7 bases fit TRBD2. CDR3 length equals 18 residues. Germline V gene data show CDR1 as KGHSH and CDR2 as LQKENI. The V gene end was trimmed by 0 bases and the J gene end by 4 bases; junction bases not matched to a gene: 12. CDR3 sequence: CASSPPSSGGRGYNEQFF. The CDR3 bases are TGTGCCAGCTCACCACCGTCTAGCGGAGGGAGGGGTTACAATGAGCAGTTCTTC.

This clonotype was recorded many times. The chain joins TRBV15 to TRBJ2-7; 9 bases are a match to TRBD2. This CDR3 is built from 15 residues. Trimming cost V 0 bases and J 5 bases; bases outside gene matches: 5. Germline CDR1 is LNHNV and CDR2 is YYDKDF (reference sequence). The CDR3 nucleotides read TGTGCCACCAGCAGAGAGGTAGCGGGAGTCAACGAGCAGTACTTC. Its protein is CATSREVAGVNEQYF.

The chain is built from TRBV7-2 and TRBJ2-7; 9 nucleotides align to TRBD2. The CDR3 is made up of 16 amino acids. Germline V lookup: CDR1 SGHTA, CDR2 FQGNSA. J lost 4 bases, V lost 3 bases, and 10 bases had no gene match. Here the CDR3 DNA reads TGTGCCAGCAGCTTGTTAGCGGGAGTTATGGGGTACGAGCAGTACTTC. It encodes CASSLLAGVMGYEQYF.

The CDR3 reads CASSLNPGTTYEQYF. The CDR3 nucleotides read TGTGCCAGCAGCTTGAACCCCGGGACTACCTACGAGCAGTACTTC. The V gene is TRBV11-1, the J gene TRBJ2-1; 7 bases agree with TRBD2. The DNA end favors TRBJ2-7, so the J call may be wrong. The CDR3 runs 15 residues. From germline, CDR1 is SGHAT and CDR2 FQDESV (reference sequence).

This clonotype was observed once. Compared with germline, one end of the junction differs, possibly owing to a read error. The chain is built from TRBV7-3 and TRBJ2-5; possibly TRBD2 for D (6 bases). Germline CDR1 SGHTA, CDR2 FQGTGA. This CDR3 region has 17 residues. The CDR3 region is CASSVVPGGRVQDTQYF. The CDR3 DNA reads as TGTGCCAGCAGCGTGGTACCCGGGGGACGGGTCCAAGACACCCAGTACTTC.